This passage covers 6 T cell receptor beta chains from one sample sequenced in a study of T-cell memory formation after mild COVID-19. Each CDR3 protein gets one entry after TCRdb re-called the 5' RACE reads with MiXCR. The profile shows a few hundred thousand distinct CDR3 sequences, over 20% of them singletons. The sample comprised PBMCs or a T cell subset sorted from them (not recorded which). These receptors all come from an adult woman who had mild COVID-19 (a few samples of this study predate the infection). Cell type and time point are not known.

As DNA, the CDR3 is TGCGCCAGCAGCTTGCGTAGGGGAGGCTCAGGGGACTACGAGCAGTACTTC. It specifies CASSLRRGGSGDYEQYF. V usage is TRBV5-1 and J usage is TRBJ2-7; possibly TRBD1 or TRBD2 for D (6 bases each). The CDR3 is 17 residues long. Germline-derived CDR1 and CDR2 are SGHRS and YFSETQ. V was pared by 1 base and J by 3 bases, with 20 bases between.

The rearrangement joins TRBV7-2 to TRBJ2-1; D uncertain. Trimming took 3 bases from V and 7 from J, leaving 22 bases between them. Germline lookup yields CDR1 SGHTA and CDR2 FQGNSA. This CDR3 spans 17 amino acids. The CDR3 coding sequence is TGTGCCAGCAGCTTCCCCCGACCAGGTCTCCTGAGTAATGAGCAGTTCTTC. It is translated as CASSFPRPGLLSNEQFF.

V usage is TRBV12-3 or TRBV12-4 and J usage is TRBJ1-2; unclear D gene. The V end lost 3 bases, the J end lost 8 bases, and 13 bases lay between the germline ends. The CDR3 runs to 13 residues. CDR3 DNA sequence: TGTGCCAGCAGTTTCGACCGAACCTGGGGCTACACCTTC. Translating gives CASSFDRTWGYTF.

This clonotype occurred a few times. J is TRBJ1-1 and V is TRBV7-2; 7 nucleotides agree with TRBD1. CDR1 SGHTA and CDR2 FQGNSA come from the germline V gene. The V segment lost 5 bases and the J segment 4 bases; nucleotides outside the gene matches: 7. The CDR3 is 14 amino acids. CDR3 protein: CASSIQGFGTEAFF. The CDR3 bases are TGTGCCAGCAGCATACAGGGGTTCGGCACTGAAGCTTTCTTT.

This clonotype was seen more than once but under ten times. The V call is TRBV5-5, the J call TRBJ2-1, with D tentatively TRBD2 (6 bases). V was clipped by 0 bases and J by 6 bases, with 13 bases between them. The germline V gene encodes CDR1 SGHKS and CDR2 YYEKEE (reference sequence). The CDR3 has 15 residues. The CDR3 DNA sequence: TGTGCCAGCAGCTTGGAAGGGACTCGAGTCAATGAGCAGTTCTTC. Translating it yields CASSLEGTRVNEQFF.

The chain combines TRBV27 with TRBJ1-2; maybe TRBD1 (6 bases). This CDR3 has 13 amino acids. The V and J ends lost 2 bases and 7 bases respectively, with 11 bases between them. Germline CDR1 and CDR2: MNHEY and SMNVEV (reference sequence). Written as DNA, the CDR3 is TGTGCCAGCAGTTTACGCAGGGGCGGTGGCTACACCTTC. It translates to CASSLRRGGGYTF.